The 6 T cell receptor beta chains below were found in one sample sequenced in a study of T cell responses to AZD1222 COVID-19 vaccine. Sequenced by immunoSEQ multiplex PCR; TCRdb stores in-frame clones only, minus some. The sample lists 110,000 or so clones; 80% to 90% were seen once. The specimen was peripheral blood, collected on day 0 of AZD1222 vaccination. The origin of the receptors is an adult in good health.

J is TRBJ1-3 and V is TRBV4-1, with D hard to call. The V gene's germline CDR1 is MGHRA and CDR2 YSYEKL. Trimming took off 4 bases at V and 2 bases at J, with 24 bases between the two ends. This CDR3 contains 19 residues. CDR3 bases: TGCGCCAGCAGCCCGACGTTAGGGTTGGTCGTAGCGGCTGGAAACACCATATATTTT. Translated: CASSPTLGLVVAAGNTIYF.

The CDR3 DNA reads as TGTGCCAGCAGCACCGGGACAGGGTCCGTCCGGAATCAGCCCCAGCATTTT. Protein sequence: CASSTGTGSVRNQPQHF. The V gene is TRBV7-9, the J gene TRBJ1-5; 9 positions agree with TRBD1. CDR1 is SEHNR, CDR2 FQNEAQ, per germline (reference sequence). The CDR3 sequence is 17 residues long. J gave up 4 bases and V 5 bases, and 12 bases lay outside the gene matches. Together with reference TRBV7-9 and TRBJ1-5, the CDR3 gives the full variable domain: DTGVSQNPRHKITKRGQNVTFRCDPISEHNRLYWYRQTLGQGPEFLTYFQNEAQLEKSRLLSDRFSAERPKGSFSTLEIQRTEQGDSAMYLCASSTGTGSVRNQPQHFGDGTRLSIL.

This clone has just one count. The same CDR3 is also encoded by other DNA sequences in this sample. The V gene is TRBV6-5, the J gene TRBJ1-1; no definite D call. Germline V lookup: CDR1 MNHEY, CDR2 SVGAGI. V dropped 0 bases and J dropped 1 base, with 9 bases sitting between them. The CDR3 totals 15 residues. Here the CDR3 reads CASSYSSSGNTEAFF. As DNA, the CDR3 is TGTGCCAGCAGTTACTCGAGTTCGGGGAACACTGAAGCTTTCTTT.

Only one count was recorded for this clone. V usage is TRBV30 and J usage is TRBJ2-3; maybe TRBD2 (6 bases). The CDR3 is made up of 17 amino acids. The germline CDR1 and CDR2 sequences are GTSNPN and SVGIG (reference sequence). V shed 6 bases and J shed 2 bases, with 24 bases lying between them. In nucleotides, the CDR3 is TGTGCCTGCGCCCCCACGCATCTAGCGCCTCTCACAGATACGCAGTATTTT. Amino acids: CACAPTHLAPLTDTQYF.

The J gene is TRBJ1-1, the V gene TRBV19; TRBD1 is a possible D gene (6 bases). The CDR3 totals 15 residues. Looked up from germline, CDR1 is LNHDA and CDR2 is SQIVND (reference sequence). The V end lost 7 bases, the J end lost 0 bases, and 15 bases lay between the germline ends. The CDR3 coding sequence is TGTGCCAGTACCCCCCGGACAGACATGAACACTGAAGCTTTCTTT. Translated, it gives CASTPRTDMNTEAFF.

This clone has just a few counts. The V and J genes are TRBV7-3 and TRBJ2-7, with unresolved D. The CDR3 is 14 residues long. V dropped 0 bases and J dropped 2 bases, with 8 bases sitting between them. Germline V gives CDR1 SGHTA, CDR2 FQGTGA. CDR3 DNA: TGTGCCAGCAGCTTAACGTCGGGTCCCTACGAGCAGTACTTC. It specifies CASSLTSGPYEQYF.